This TCR beta chain originates from a study of blood T cell repertoires in COVID-19. Background on the study: T cells, B-cell-depleted T cells, or PBMCs supplied cDNA or gDNA.

V was clipped by 2 bases and J by 4 bases; unmatched bases: 3. This CDR3 is 14 amino acids long. CDR1 is SGHRS, CDR2 YFSETQ, per germline. The Seattle site enrolled patients during active infection and followed them longitudinally. Sequenced by immunoSEQ multiplex PCR; TCRdb stores in-frame clones only, minus some. The table has about 160,000 clones, 70% to 90% seen once. The chain uses TRBV5-1 and TRBJ2-5; 9 nucleotides match TRBD1. Specimen: peripheral blood. This clonotype was sampled from a woman between 50 and 59 years old with COVID-19, enrolled during active disease. The CDR3 sequence is CASSFWDRVETQYF. The CDR3 nucleotides are TGCGCCAGCAGCTTCTGGGACAGGGTAGAGACCCAGTACTTC.